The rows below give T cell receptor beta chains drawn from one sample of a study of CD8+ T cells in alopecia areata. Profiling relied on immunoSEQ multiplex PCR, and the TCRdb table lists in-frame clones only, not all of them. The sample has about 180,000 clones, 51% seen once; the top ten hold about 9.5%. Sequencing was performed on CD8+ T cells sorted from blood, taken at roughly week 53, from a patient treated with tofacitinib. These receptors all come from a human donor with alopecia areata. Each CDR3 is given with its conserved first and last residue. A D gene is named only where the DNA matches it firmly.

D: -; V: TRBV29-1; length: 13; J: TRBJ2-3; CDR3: CSVEQVRTDTQYF
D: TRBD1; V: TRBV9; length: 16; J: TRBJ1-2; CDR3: CASSAQTGVWADGYTF
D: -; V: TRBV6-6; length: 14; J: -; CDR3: CASSYSMEDREQYF
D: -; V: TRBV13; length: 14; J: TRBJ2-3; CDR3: CASSSRGARDTQYF
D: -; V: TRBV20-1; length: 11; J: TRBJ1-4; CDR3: CSASPDEKLFF
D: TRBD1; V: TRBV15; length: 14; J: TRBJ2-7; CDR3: CATSRTGTDYEQYF
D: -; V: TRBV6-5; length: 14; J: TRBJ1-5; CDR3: CASSPGIINQPQHF
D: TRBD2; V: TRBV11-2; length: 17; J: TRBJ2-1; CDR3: CASSLGTSGGAYNEQFF
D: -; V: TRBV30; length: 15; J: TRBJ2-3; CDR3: CAWSLGDLSTGTQYF
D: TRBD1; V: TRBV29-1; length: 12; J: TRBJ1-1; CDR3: CSTIDRGTEAFF